The rows below give T cell receptor beta chains drawn from one sample of a study of T-cell reconstitution after alpha-beta-depleted transplantation in children. Each CDR3 protein gets one entry after TCRdb re-called the PCR reads with MiXCR. The sample carries around 370,000 distinct CDR3 sequences, 10% recorded once. This specimen was PBMCs from the stem cell graft donor, taken from the stem cell graft. The receptor source for this set is a human donor who donated a stem cell graft to a child with acute lymphoblastic leukemia. Each CDR3 is given with its conserved first and last residue. The D gene is left open where the match is weak. For some rows the clone size is stated as once, few or many, or as a class when expanded; others skip it.

j_gene,abundance,v_gene,d_gene,CDR3aa,CDR3nt
TRBJ2-2,few,TRBV9,TRBD2,CASSVTSGTQTGELFF,TGTGCCAGCAGCGTAACTAGCGGGACCCAAACCGGGGAGCTGTTTTTT
TRBJ2-7,few,TRBV20-1,TRBD2,CSAPGRLAGTPSYEQYF,TGCAGTGCCCCCGGGAGGCTAGCGGGAACCCCCTCCTACGAGCAGTACTTC
TRBJ2-6,many,TRBV7-2,.,CASSLLSARRVSGANVLTF,TGTGCCAGCAGCTTACTATCTGCCAGAAGGGTCTCTGGGGCCAACGTCCTGACTTTC
TRBJ2-1,few,TRBV6-2/TRBV6-3,TRBD2,CASGTSVPNEQFF,TGTGCCAGCGGGACTAGCGTCCCCAATGAGCAGTTCTTC
TRBJ2-7,.,TRBV7-2,.,CASGDNYEQYF,TGTGCCAGCGGGGACAACTACGAGCAGTACTTC
TRBJ2-2,.,TRBV5-1,.,CASSRDSYTGELFF,TGCGCCAGCAGCCGGGACTCTTACACCGGGGAGCTGTTTTTT
TRBJ2-3,.,TRBV4-3,.,CASSQLWRDTTADTQYF,TGCGCCAGCAGCCAACTCTGGAGGGACACCACGGCAGATACGCAGTATTTT
TRBJ2-2,few,TRBV7-8,TRBD1,CASSPIWALGTENTGELFF,TGTGCCAGCAGCCCTATCTGGGCTTTAGGGACAGAGAACACCGGGGAGCTGTTTTTT
TRBJ1-2,few,TRBV4-1,.,CASSQGTQSGYTF,TGCGCCAGCAGCCAAGGGACGCAGAGTGGCTACACCTTC
TRBJ2-3,few,TRBV7-6,TRBD1,CASSSVRRQGTGTQYF,TGTGCCAGCAGCTCCGTTCGGCGACAGGGGACGGGTACGCAGTATTTT
TRBJ2-1,.,TRBV11-2,.,CASSLERGLGPFNEQFF,TGTGCCAGCAGCTTAGAAAGGGGTCTCGGTCCCTTCAATGAGCAGTTCTTC
TRBJ2-7,many,TRBV10-3,.,CATTGLSSYEQYF,TGTGCCACGACAGGCCTGAGCTCCTACGAGCAGTACTTC
TRBJ2-7,.,TRBV6-2/TRBV6-3,TRBD2,CASSYSFGGRPREQYF,TGTGCCAGCAGTTACTCTTTCGGGGGGAGACCTCGCGAGCAGTACTTC
TRBJ2-7,few,TRBV20-1,TRBD2,CSEEREGYEQYF,TGCAGTGAGGAGCGGGAGGGATACGAGCAGTACTTC
TRBJ2-1,.,TRBV24-1,TRBD1,CATSDPRDRGRSDEQFF,TGTGCCACCAGTGATCCCCGGGACAGGGGTCGGTCGGATGAGCAGTTCTTC
TRBJ2-1,.,TRBV7-9,TRBD2,CASSPRLAGVNEQFF,TGTGCCAGCAGCCCCCGACTAGCGGGAGTCAATGAGCAGTTCTTC
TRBJ2-6,.,TRBV4-3,.,CASSQEMSSGANGLTF,TGCGCCAGCAGCCAAGAAATGAGCTCTGGGGCCAACGGCCTGACTTTC
TRBJ2-7,.,TRBV7-6,.,CASSLVTKTYEQYF,TGTGCCAGCAGCTTAGTGACCAAGACCTACGAGCAGTACTTC
TRBJ1-5,few,TRBV7-9,.,CASSPGGAQPQHF,TGTGCCAGCAGCCCCGGAGGGGCTCAGCCCCAGCATTTT
TRBJ2-7,.,TRBV3-1,.,CASSQGYLRRLYF,TGTGCCAGCAGCCAAGGTTACCTCCGTAGGTTGTACTTC